Listed here are 24 T cell receptor beta chains from one sample, sequenced in a study of PD-1 blockade in classical Hodgkin lymphoma. Time point given: cycle 4 day 1 (C4D1), after more than 5 weeks of nivolumab. Patients all relapsed after autologous stem cell transplantation, and there was variation in brentuximab vedotin exposure. The repertoire was sequenced with immunoSEQ multiplex PCR; TCRdb's copy has only in-frame clones and lacks some. The data show some 30,000 clones, approximately 85% seen once. The sample here was peripheral blood mononuclear cells (PBMCs), taken before the fourth cycle of nivolumab. The source is a human donor with classical Hodgkin lymphoma.

This clone was detected once. The chain carries TRBV19 and TRBJ2-2, with D possibly matching TRBD1 (6 bases). CDR3 length: 16 residues. Between the trimmed V and J ends, which lost 4 bases and 5 bases, there was a span of 17 bases. Germline V gene sequence: CDR1 LNHDA, CDR2 SQIVND (reference sequence). Written as DNA, the CDR3 is TGTGCCAGTAGTAGTGACAGGCGATACTATACCGGGGAGCTGTTTTTT. It yields the protein CASSSDRRYYTGELFF.

In DNA, the CDR3 is TGCGCCAGCAGCCAAGAGTTCGGGGCAGGGGGTGCTGGGGCCAACGTCCTGACTTTC. Translating it yields CASSQEFGAGGAGANVLTF. The chain is built from TRBV4-3 and TRBJ2-6, with 7 bases matching TRBD1. The V gene's germline CDR1 is LGHNA and CDR2 YSLEER. J lost 2 bases, V lost 0 bases, and 10 bases had no gene match. The CDR3 runs to 19 residues.

V and J are TRBV21-1 and TRBJ1-6; TRBD1, the D gene given by the table, was not confirmed from the DNA. TRBV21-1 is given as a pseudogene. The CDR3 is made up of 16 amino acids. The CDR3, as DNA: TGTGCCAGCAGCAAAGTGGGAGCAGGGGGCTGTTCACCCCTCCACTTT. Residues: CASSKVGAGGCSPLHF.

The chain uses TRBV5-4 and TRBJ2-7; a weak D match, TRBD1 (6 bases). CDR3 length: 14 residues. Germline loops: CDR1 SGHNT, CDR2 YYREEE (reference sequence). Trimming removed 2 bases from V and 6 bases from J, with 15 bases in between. CDR3 sequence reads: CASSLEQGLREQYF. In nucleotides, the CDR3 is TGTGCCAGCAGCTTAGAACAGGGCCTTCGCGAGCAGTACTTC. Variable domain in full (rest from reference TRBV5-4 and TRBJ2-7): ETGVTQSPTHLIKTRGQQVTLRCSSQSGHNTVSWYQQALGQGPQFIFQYYREEENGRGNFPPRFSGLQFPNYSSELNVNALELDDSALYLCASSLEQGLREQYFGPGTRLTVT.

This CDR3 is CASRSDGGNQPQHF. The CDR3 DNA reads as TGTGCCAGCAGATCGGACGGGGGAAATCAGCCCCAGCATTTT. The chain links TRBV6-1 to TRBJ1-5; D perhaps matches TRBD1 (5 bases). Germline CDR1 is MNHNS and CDR2 is SASEGT. CDR3 length: 14 amino acids. Deletions cut 6 bases from V and 4 bases from J, with 13 bases between.

The J gene is TRBJ2-2, the V gene TRBV11-2; 7 nucleotides agree with TRBD1. The germline V gene encodes CDR1 SGHAT and CDR2 FQNNGV. This CDR3 has 17 residues. Trimming at V came to 6 bases and at J to 4 bases, leaving 14 bases not matched to a gene. The CDR3 region is CASRDYTRQGGTGELFF. DNA for the CDR3: TGTGCCAGCAGAGACTACACCCGACAGGGTGGCACCGGGGAGCTGTTTTTT.

The chain carries TRBV4-1 and TRBJ2-1, with D possibly called TRBD1 or TRBD2 (5 bases each). With 3 bases removed from V and 2 bases from J, the gap between germline ends came to 14 bases. This CDR3 contains 16 residues. Per the germline V gene, CDR1 is MGHRA and CDR2 is YSYEKL. CDR3 in amino acids: CASSQVWDHPYNEQFF. CDR3 nucleotides: TGCGCCAGCAGCCAGGTATGGGACCACCCCTACAATGAGCAGTTCTTC.

The chain recombines TRBV5-6 with TRBJ1-2; 7 nucleotides match TRBD1. There are 16 residues in the CDR3. V lost 0 bases, J lost 0 bases, and 5 bases stayed unmatched. Germline assignment: CDR1 SGHDT and CDR2 YYEEEE. This chain's CDR3 is CASSLDRGPANYGYTF. The CDR3 DNA reads as TGTGCCAGCAGCTTGGACAGGGGCCCGGCTAACTATGGCTACACCTTC.

The chain has TRBV11-3 and TRBJ1-3; a weak D match, TRBD1 (5 bases). The CDR3 has 15 amino acids. The V end was cut by 3 bases, the J end by 0 bases, with 9 bases between. Germline lookup yields CDR1 SGHNT and CDR2 YENEEA. The CDR3 DNA reads TGTGCCAGCAGCTTGCAGGGATACTCTGGAAACACCATATATTTT. This translates into CASSLQGYSGNTIYF.

The rearrangement joins TRBV6-1 to TRBJ1-4; D unclear. CDR3 length: 14 amino acids. Germline CDR1 MNHNS, CDR2 SASEGT. The ends were cut back, 9 bases at V and 3 bases at J, with 14 bases in the middle. The CDR3 DNA reads as TGTGCCAGTAAAGAATCGACGGCTAATGAAAAACTGTTTTTT. Translating gives CASKESTANEKLFF.

J is TRBJ2-5 and V is TRBV7-8, with D maybe TRBD1 (6 bases). The CDR3 totals 13 residues. Germline V CDR1 and CDR2: SGHVS, FQNEAQ. Trimming pared 4 bases from V and 2 bases from J, leaving 8 bases between. CDR3 DNA sequence: TGTGCCAGCAGCTGGGGGCCTCAAGAGACCCAGTACTTC. Translated, it gives CASSWGPQETQYF.

The V call is TRBV2, the J call TRBJ1-2; no definite D call. Germline CDR1 reads SNHLY; CDR2 reads FYNNEI. CDR3 length: 12 residues. The germline V and J ends were trimmed by 2 bases and 5 bases, with 6 bases remaining between them. DNA of the CDR3: TGTGCCAGCAGTGAACAGAGATATGGCTACACCTTC. Encoded protein: CASSEQRYGYTF.

In its sample, this clone was seen a few times. V gene TRBV5-4 combines with J gene TRBJ1-1; TRBD1 agrees at 8 bases. Trimming at V came to 5 bases and at J to 6 bases, leaving 12 bases not matched to a gene. This CDR3 has 15 residues. Per germline, CDR1 SGHNT and CDR2 YYREEE (reference sequence). The CDR3 bases are TGTGCCAGCAGACGCCAACTCAGGGGGCCCTCTGAAGCTTTCTTT. Its protein is CASRRQLRGPSEAFF.

The V call is TRBV6-5, the J call TRBJ1-1, with TRBD1 identical over 7 bases. CDR3 length equals 14 residues. Germline V gives CDR1 MNHEY, CDR2 SVGAGI. Trimming took 6 bases from V and 0 from J; bases not matched to a gene: 4. The CDR3 DNA sequence: TGTGCCAGCAGGTCAGGGGGACTGAACACTGAAGCTTTCTTT. This encodes CASRSGGLNTEAFF.

This clone is labeled as medium-sized (0.01 to 0.1%). The chain combines TRBV5-6 with TRBJ1-2; D call uncertain. The V gene lost 0 bases and the J gene lost 4 bases, with 10 bases spanning the gap. CDR3 length: 14 amino acids. Germline-derived CDR1 and CDR2 are SGHDT and YYEEEE. CDR3 in amino acids: CASSLGQVRYGYTF. The CDR3, as DNA: TGTGCCAGCAGCTTGGGGCAGGTTCGCTATGGCTACACCTTC.

This chain joins TRBV6-1 and TRBJ1-5; possible D gene TRBD1, 6 bases. The CDR3 is made up of 15 amino acids. Germline lookup yields CDR1 MNHNS and CDR2 SASEGT. Trimming pared 4 bases from V and 7 bases from J, leaving 17 bases between. CDR3 loop: CASSAVRGANQPQHF. In nucleotides, the CDR3 is TGTGCCAGCAGTGCGGTCAGGGGCGCGAACCAGCCCCAGCATTTT.

The V and J genes are TRBV6-1 and TRBJ1-2; a possible D gene is TRBD1 (6 bases). Trimming removed 6 bases from V and 7 bases from J, with 15 bases in between. This CDR3 has 13 amino acids. Germline CDR1 is MNHNS and CDR2 is SASEGT. The CDR3: CASRERRGTGYTF. The DNA for the CDR3 is TGTGCCAGCAGGGAACGCAGGGGAACTGGCTACACCTTC.

The V gene is TRBV30, the J gene TRBJ1-1, with a possible D match to TRBD1 (5 bases). This CDR3 spans 12 amino acids. Trimming cost V 3 bases and J 3 bases, with 8 bases left between them. Germline V CDR1 and CDR2: GTSNPN, SVGIG (reference sequence). In nucleotides, the CDR3 is TGTGCCTGGAGAGGAGGGGACACTGAAGCTTTCTTT. It codes for CAWRGGDTEAFF.

V gene TRBV7-2 combines with J gene TRBJ1-2, with 7 bases lining up with TRBD1. The germline V gene has CDR1 SGHTA and CDR2 FQGNSA. The V and J ends lost 5 bases and 0 bases, in that order; junction bases with no gene match: 3. The CDR3 is 14 amino acids. This chain's CDR3 is CASSQDRANYGYTF. The CDR3 DNA sequence: TGTGCCAGCAGCCAAGACAGGGCTAACTATGGCTACACCTTC.

For this clone: Its ends do not fully match the called genes, so a read error is possible. The rearrangement joins TRBV5-4 to TRBJ2-3; D possibly matches TRBD1 or TRBD2 (5 bases each). This CDR3 comprises 18 residues. Per the germline V gene, CDR1 is SGHNT and CDR2 is YYREEE (reference sequence). The DNA of the CDR3 is TGCGCCAGCAGCCAAGCAGGGACGCCTCCCCTATACACAGATACGCAGTATTTT. It is translated as CASSQAGTPPLYTDTQYF.

The chain recombines TRBV2 with TRBJ2-5, with TRBD2 identical over 12 bases. CDR1 SNHLY and CDR2 FYNNEI come from the germline V gene. The CDR3 length is 16 residues. V was pared by 6 bases and J by 4 bases, with 9 bases of the junction left unmatched. CDR3 DNA sequence: TGTGCCAGCAGAGGAGCTAGCGGGGGGGCGAGAGAGACCCAGTACTTC. Its translation: CASRGASGGARETQYF. Full variable domain (remainder filled in from reference TRBV2 and TRBJ2-5): EPEVTQTPSHQVTQMGQEVILRCVPISNHLYFYWYRQILGQKVEFLVSFYNNEISEKSEIFDDQFSVERPDGSNFTLKIRSTKLEDSAMYFCASRGASGGARETQYFGPGTRLLVL.

The chain is built from TRBV6-1 and TRBJ1-1; TRBD1 might be the D (5 bases). This CDR3 is built from 13 residues. The germline V gene has CDR1 MNHNS and CDR2 SASEGT. Trimming took 7 bases from V and 3 from J, leaving 12 bases between them. CDR3 coding DNA: TGTGCCAGCAAGTGGGGGGGGGACACTGAAGCTTTCTTT. Amino acids: CASKWGGDTEAFF.

This chain joins TRBV19 and TRBJ2-1; the match to TRBD2 covers 8 bases. The V segment lost 6 bases and the J segment 10 bases; nucleotides outside the gene matches: 11. There are 14 residues in the CDR3. In germline, CDR1 is LNHDA, CDR2 SQIVND (reference sequence). The DNA of the CDR3 is TGTGCCAGTAGCCCGGGACTAGGCTCTTGGGAGCAGTTCTTC. Protein: CASSPGLGSWEQFF. Looking up the rest from reference TRBV19 and TRBJ2-1 gives the full variable domain: DGGITQSPKYLFRKEGQNVTLSCEQNLNHDAMYWYRQDPGQGLRLIYYSQIVNDFQKGDIAEGYSVSREKKESFPLTVTSAQKNPTAFYLCASSPGLGSWEQFFGPGTRLTVL.

This rearrangement joins TRBV27 to TRBJ1-5; 12 nucleotides match TRBD1. This CDR3 has 16 residues. V shed 6 bases, J shed 1 base, and the junction held 4 bases outside the gene matches. The germline gives CDR1 MNHEY, CDR2 SMNVEV (reference sequence). The CDR3 sequence is CASSGTGGRSNQPQHF. CDR3 nucleotide sequence: TGTGCCAGCAGCGGGACAGGGGGCCGCAGCAATCAGCCCCAGCATTTT.